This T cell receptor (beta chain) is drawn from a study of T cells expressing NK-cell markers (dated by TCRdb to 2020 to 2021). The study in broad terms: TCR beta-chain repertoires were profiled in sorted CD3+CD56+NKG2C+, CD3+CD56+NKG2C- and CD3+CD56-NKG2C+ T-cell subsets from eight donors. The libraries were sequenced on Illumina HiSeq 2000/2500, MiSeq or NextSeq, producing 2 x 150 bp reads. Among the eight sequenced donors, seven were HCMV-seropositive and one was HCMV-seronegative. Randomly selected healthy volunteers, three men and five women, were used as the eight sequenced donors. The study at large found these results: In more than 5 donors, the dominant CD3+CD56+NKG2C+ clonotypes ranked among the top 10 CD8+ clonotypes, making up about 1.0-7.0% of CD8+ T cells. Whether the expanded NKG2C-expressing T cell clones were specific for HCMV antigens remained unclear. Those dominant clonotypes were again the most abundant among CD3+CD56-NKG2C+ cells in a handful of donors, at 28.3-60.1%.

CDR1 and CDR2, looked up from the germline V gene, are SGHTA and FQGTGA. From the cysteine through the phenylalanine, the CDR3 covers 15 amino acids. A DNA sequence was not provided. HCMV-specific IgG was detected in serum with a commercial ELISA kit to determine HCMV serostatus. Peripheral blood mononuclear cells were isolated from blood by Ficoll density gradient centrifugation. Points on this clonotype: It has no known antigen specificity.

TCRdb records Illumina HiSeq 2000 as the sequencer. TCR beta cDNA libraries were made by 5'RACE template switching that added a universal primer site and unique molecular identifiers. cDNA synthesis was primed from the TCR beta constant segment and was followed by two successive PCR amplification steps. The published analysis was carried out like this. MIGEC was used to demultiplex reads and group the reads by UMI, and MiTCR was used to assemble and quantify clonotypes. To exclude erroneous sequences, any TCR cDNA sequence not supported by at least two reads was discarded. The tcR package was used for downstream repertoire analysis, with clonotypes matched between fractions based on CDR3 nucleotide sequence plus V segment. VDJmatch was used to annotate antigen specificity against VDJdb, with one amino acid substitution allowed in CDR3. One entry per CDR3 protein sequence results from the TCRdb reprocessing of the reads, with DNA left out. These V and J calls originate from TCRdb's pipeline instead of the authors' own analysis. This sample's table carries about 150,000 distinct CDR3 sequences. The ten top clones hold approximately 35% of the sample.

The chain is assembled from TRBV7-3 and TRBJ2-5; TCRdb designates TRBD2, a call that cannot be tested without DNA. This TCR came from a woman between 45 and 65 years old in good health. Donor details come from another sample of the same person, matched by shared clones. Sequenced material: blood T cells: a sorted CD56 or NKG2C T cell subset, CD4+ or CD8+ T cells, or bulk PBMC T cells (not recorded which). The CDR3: CASSLTGGRLETQYF.